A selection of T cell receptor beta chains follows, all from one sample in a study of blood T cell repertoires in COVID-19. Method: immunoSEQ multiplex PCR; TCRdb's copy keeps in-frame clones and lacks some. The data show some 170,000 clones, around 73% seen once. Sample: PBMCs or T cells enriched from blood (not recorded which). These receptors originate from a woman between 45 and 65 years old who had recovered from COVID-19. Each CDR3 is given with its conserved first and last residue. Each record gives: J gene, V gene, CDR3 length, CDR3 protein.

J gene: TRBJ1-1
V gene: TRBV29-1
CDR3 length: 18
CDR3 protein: CSASGYSSGQGSNTEAFF

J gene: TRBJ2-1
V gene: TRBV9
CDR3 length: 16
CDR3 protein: CASSVEGSGRYGEQFF

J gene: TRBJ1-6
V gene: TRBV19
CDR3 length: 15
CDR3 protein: CASSPITAGNSPLHF

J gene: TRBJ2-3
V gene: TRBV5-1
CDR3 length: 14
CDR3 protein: CASSPQTTGGEQYF

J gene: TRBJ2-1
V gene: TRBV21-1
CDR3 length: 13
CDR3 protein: CASGTGTSNEQFF

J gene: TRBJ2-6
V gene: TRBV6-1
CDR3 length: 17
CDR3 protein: CASSARGWAPGANVLTF

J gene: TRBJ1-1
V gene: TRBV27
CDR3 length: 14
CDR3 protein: CASLKTGPNTEAFF

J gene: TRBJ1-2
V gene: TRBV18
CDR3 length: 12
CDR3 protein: CASSGSRYGYTF

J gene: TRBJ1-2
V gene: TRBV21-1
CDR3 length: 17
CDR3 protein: CASSQKGYRAGYYGYTF

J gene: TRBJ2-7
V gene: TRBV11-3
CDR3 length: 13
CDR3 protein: CASSFAPGGEQYF

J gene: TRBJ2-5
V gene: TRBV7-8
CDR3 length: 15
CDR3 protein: CASSSPSGGRKTQYF

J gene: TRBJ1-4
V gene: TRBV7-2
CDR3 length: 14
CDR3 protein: CASSPGDRNEKLFF

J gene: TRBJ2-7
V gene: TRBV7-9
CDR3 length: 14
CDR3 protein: CASSPWDRAYEQYF

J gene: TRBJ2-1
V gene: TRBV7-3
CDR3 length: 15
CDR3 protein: CASSSDSSSYNEQFF

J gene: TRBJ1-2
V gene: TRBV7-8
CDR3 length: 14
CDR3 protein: CASSLTARDYGYTF

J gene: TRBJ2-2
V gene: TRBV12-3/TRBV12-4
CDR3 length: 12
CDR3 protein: CATTGGPGELFF

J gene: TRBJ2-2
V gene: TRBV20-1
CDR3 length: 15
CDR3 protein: CSASPTRQGTGELFF

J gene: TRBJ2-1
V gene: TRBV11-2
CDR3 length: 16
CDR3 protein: CASSLDIGLVGHEQFF

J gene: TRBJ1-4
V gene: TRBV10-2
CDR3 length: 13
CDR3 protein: CASSSSGTEKLFF

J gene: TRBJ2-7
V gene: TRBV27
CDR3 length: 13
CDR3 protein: CASRLAGGYEQYF

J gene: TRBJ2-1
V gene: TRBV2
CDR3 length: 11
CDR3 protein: CASSPKWEQFF

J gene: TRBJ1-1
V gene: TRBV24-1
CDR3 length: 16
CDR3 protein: CATSDRDRPAGTEAFF

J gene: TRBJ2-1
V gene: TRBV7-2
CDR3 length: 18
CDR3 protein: CASSLFSSLAESYNEQFF

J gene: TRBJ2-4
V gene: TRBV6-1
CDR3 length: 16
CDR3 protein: CASSEGAGLAKNIQYF

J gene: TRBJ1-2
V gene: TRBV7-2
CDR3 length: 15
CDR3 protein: CASSLEAGRFYGYTF

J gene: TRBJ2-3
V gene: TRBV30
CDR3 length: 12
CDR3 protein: CAWNRGPDTQYF

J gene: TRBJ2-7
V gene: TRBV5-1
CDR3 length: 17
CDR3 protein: CASSLGLAGGTPYEQYF

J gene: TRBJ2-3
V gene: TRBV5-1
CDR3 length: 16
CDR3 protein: CASSPGLAARTDTQYF

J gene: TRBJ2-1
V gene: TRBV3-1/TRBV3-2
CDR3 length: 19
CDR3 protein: CASSYRPGPGTGENNEQFF

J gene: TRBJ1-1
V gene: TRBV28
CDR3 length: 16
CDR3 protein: CASSLRTGSLRTEAFF

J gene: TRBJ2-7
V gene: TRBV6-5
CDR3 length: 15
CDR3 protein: CASSYPRTEPYEQYF

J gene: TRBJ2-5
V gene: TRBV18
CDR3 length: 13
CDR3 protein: CASLGQLQETQYF

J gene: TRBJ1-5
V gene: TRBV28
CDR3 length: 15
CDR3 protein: CASSFPDSLNQPQHF

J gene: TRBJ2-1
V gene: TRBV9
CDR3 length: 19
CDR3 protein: CASSVESQVGGGPYNEQFF

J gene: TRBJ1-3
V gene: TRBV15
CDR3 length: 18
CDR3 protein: CATSRVKEGVGSGNTIYF

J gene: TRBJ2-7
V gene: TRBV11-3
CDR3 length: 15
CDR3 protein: CASSSRTGAGYEQYF

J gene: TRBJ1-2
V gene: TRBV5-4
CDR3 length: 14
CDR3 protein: CASSFGQGQGGYTF

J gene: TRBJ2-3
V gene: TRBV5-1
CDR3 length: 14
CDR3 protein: CASLLAPGTDTQYF

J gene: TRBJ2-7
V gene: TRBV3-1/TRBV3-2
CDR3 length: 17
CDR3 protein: CASSHPPSAATPYEQYF

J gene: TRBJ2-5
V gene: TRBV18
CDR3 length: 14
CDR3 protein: CASSLNRGTETQYF

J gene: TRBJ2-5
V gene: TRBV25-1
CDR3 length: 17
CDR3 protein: CASSEGGTGRAQETQYF

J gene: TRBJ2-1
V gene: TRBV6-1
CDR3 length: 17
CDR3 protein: CASSARGGGMSYNEQFF

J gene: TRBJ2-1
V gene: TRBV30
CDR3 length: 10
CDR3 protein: CAWGNNEQFF

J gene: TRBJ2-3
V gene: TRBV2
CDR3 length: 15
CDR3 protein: CASSVTSGVADTQYF

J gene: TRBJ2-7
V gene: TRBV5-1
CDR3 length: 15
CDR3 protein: CASSLGQGPVYEQYF

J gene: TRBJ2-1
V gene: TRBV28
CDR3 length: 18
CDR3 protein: CASSLGTSGTPAYNEQFF

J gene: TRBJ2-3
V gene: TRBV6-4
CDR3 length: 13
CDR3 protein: CASGAGHTDTQYF

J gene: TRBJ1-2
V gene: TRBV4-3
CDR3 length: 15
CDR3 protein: CASSQDRQDNYGYTF

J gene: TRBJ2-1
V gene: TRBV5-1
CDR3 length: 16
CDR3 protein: CASSRGSRQVYNEQFF

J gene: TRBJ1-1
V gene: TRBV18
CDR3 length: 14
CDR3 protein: CASSREQAPTEAFF

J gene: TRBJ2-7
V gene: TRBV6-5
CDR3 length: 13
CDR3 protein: CASSYSLWASQYF